This T cell receptor beta chain originates from a study of blood T cell repertoires in COVID-19. Study-wide context: The United States, Italy and Spain provided the acute and convalescent COVID-19 samples.

Study processing details: Reference gene primers were amplified, and this amplification served to estimate nucleated cell counts. Assay: immunoSEQ multiplex PCR; the TCRdb copy retains only in-frame clones and omits some. V and J calls and clone size are as listed in that table; D and trimming were resolved from the DNA. The sample comprises under 250,000 clones, about 84% of which are singletons, and approximately 6% rests with the top ten. Seattle participants joined during active infection and were tracked over time. V was clipped by 0 bases and J by 1 base, with 7 bases between them. This CDR3 is 14 amino acids long. Germline V gene sequence: CDR1 SGHRS, CDR2 YFSETQ.

The chain is built from TRBV5-1 and TRBJ1-2, with D unresolved. The TCR originated in an elderly woman with COVID-19, enrolled during active disease. Source material: peripheral blood. The DNA for the CDR3 is TGCGCCAGCAGCTTGGGACAAATTAACTATGGCTACACCTTC. Protein: CASSLGQINYGYTF.